The 11 T cell receptor beta chains given below trace back to one sample, sequenced in a study of blood T cell repertoires in COVID-19. The assay was immunoSEQ multiplex PCR, and TCRdb's table has in-frame clones only and misses some. The data show some 70,000 clones, 90% seen once. The sequenced sample consisted of peripheral blood. The receptors stem from a man aged 45 to 65 with COVID-19, enrolled during active disease.

The chain employs TRBV18 and TRBJ1-5; D is undetermined. The CDR3 is 13 amino acids. Germline V lookup: CDR1 KGHSH, CDR2 LQKENI. Trimming pared 0 bases from V and 12 bases from J, leaving 12 bases between. The CDR3 sequence: CASSPPSGGDQHF. The CDR3 nucleotides read TGTGCCAGCTCACCACCATCAGGCGGGGACCAGCATTTT.

V usage is TRBV18 and J usage is TRBJ2-1, with 13 bases that match TRBD2. CDR1 and CDR2 (germline): KGHSH, LQKENI. The CDR3 has 16 residues. V was clipped by 4 bases and J by 5 bases; unmatched bases: 5. Written as DNA, the CDR3 is TGTGCCAGCTCACTCGGACTAGCGGGAGATGACAATGAGCAGTTCTTC. Translating gives CASSLGLAGDDNEQFF.

This chain connects TRBV6-1 to TRBJ1-3; the match to TRBD1 covers 9 bases. The CDR3 consists of 16 residues. The V gene's germline CDR1 is MNHNS and CDR2 SASEGT. J was trimmed by 0 bases and V by 4 bases; bases with no gene match: 4. CDR3 residues: CASSGKGQGSGNTIYF. In nucleotides, the CDR3 is TGTGCCAGCAGTGGGAAGGGACAGGGCTCTGGAAACACCATATATTTT.

The chain links TRBV3-1 (or the pseudogene TRBV3-2) to TRBJ1-2; 9 nucleotides line up with TRBD1. There are 14 residues in the CDR3. CDR1 is LGHDT and CDR2 is YNNKEL in the germline V gene (reference sequence). V was pared by 1 base and J by 4 bases, with 1 base of the junction left unmatched. Here the CDR3 DNA reads TGTGCCAGCAGCCAAGGACAGGGGGTCTATGGCTACACCTTC. Translating it yields CASSQGQGVYGYTF.

The rearrangement joins TRBV15 to TRBJ2-3; 15 bases agree with TRBD2. This CDR3 is 19 amino acids long. J lost 2 bases, V lost 0 bases, and 6 bases had no gene match. Per germline, CDR1 LNHNV and CDR2 YYDKDF (reference sequence). In DNA, the CDR3 is TGTGCCACCAGCAGAGATGAGGGACTAGCGGGAGGACTCACAGATACGCAGTATTTT. Translated, it gives CATSRDEGLAGGLTDTQYF.

The V and J genes are TRBV19 and TRBJ1-2, with 9 bases aligning to TRBD1. With V trimmed by 5 bases and J by 3 bases, 10 bases remained unmatched. The CDR3 sequence is 16 residues long. The V gene's germline CDR1 is LNHDA and CDR2 SQIVND (reference sequence). The CDR3 reads CASSRGGQGSDYGYTF. The CDR3 DNA is TGTGCCAGTAGTCGAGGGGGACAGGGTTCCGACTATGGCTACACCTTC.

J is TRBJ1-2 and V is TRBV28, with D tentatively TRBD1 (5 bases). Germline V CDR1 and CDR2: MDHEN, SYDVKM. This CDR3 comprises 13 residues. Trimming removed 6 bases from V and 5 bases from J, with 13 bases in between. The CDR3 loop is CASSTTAGYGYTF. The CDR3 bases are TGTGCCAGCAGCACGACAGCAGGTTATGGCTACACCTTC.

In this sample, this clone turned up once. The chain couples TRBV14 to TRBJ2-2; unclear D gene. Germline V lookup: CDR1 SGHDN, CDR2 FVKESK. V gave up 0 bases and J gave up 6 bases, with 5 bases separating them. This CDR3 spans 13 amino acids. The CDR3 DNA is TGTGCCAGCAGCCAAGATTGGCCCGGGGAGCTGTTTTTT. Amino acids: CASSQDWPGELFF.

The V call is TRBV6-5, the J call TRBJ2-5; 9 bases match TRBD1. Germline-derived CDR1 and CDR2 are MNHEY and SVGAGI. The junction had 8 bases not matched to a gene; V was cut back by 1 base and J by 5 bases. The CDR3 sequence is 16 residues long. The CDR3 DNA is TGTGCCAGCAGTTACTTGTCGGGACAGGGAGGGGAGACCCAGTACTTC. As protein: CASSYLSGQGGETQYF.

This rearrangement joins TRBV5-1 to TRBJ2-7, with 11 nucleotides matching TRBD1. CDR1 is SGHRS, CDR2 YFSETQ, per germline. CDR3 size: 16 residues. V shed 0 bases, J shed 1 base, and the junction held 3 bases outside the gene matches. CDR3 residues: CASSLAGDRGSYEQYF. For the CDR3, the DNA is TGCGCCAGCAGCTTGGCCGGGGACAGGGGGTCCTACGAGCAGTACTTC.

The chain joins TRBV6-6 to TRBJ2-7; the match to TRBD2 covers 11 bases. The CDR3 covers 15 residues. Per the germline V gene, CDR1 is MNHNY and CDR2 is SVGAGI (reference sequence). The junction had 9 bases not matched to a gene; V was cut back by 6 bases and J by 5 bases. The CDR3 DNA reads TGTGCCAGCAGAGAGACTAGCGGGAAGAGGGACGAGCAGTACTTC. It translates to CASRETSGKRDEQYF.